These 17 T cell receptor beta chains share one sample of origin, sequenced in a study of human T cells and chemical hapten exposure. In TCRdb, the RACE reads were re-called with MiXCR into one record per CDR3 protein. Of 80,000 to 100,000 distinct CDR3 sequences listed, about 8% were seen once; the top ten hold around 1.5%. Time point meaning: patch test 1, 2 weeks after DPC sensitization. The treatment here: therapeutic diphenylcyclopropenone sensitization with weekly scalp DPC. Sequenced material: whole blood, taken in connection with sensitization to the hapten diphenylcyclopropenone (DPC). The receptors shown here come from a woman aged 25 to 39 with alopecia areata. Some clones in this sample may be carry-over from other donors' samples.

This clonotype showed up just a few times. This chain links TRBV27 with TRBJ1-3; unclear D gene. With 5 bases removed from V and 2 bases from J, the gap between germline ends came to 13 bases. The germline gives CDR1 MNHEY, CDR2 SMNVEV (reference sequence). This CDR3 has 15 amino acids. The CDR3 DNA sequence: TGTGCCAGCAGTCTTAAGCCCCATCCTGGAAACACCATATATTTT. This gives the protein CASSLKPHPGNTIYF.

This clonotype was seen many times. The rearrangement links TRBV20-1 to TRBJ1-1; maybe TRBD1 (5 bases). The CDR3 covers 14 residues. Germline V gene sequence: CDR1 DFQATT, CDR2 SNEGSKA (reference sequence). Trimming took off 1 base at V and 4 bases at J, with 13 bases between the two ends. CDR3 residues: CSARGSRAGTEAFF. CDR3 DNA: TGCAGTGCTAGAGGTAGCAGGGCGGGCACTGAAGCTTTCTTT.

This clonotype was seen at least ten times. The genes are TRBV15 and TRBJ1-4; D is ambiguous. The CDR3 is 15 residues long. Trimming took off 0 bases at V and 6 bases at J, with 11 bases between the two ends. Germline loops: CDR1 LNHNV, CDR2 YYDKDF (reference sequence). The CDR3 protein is CATSRDSRPDEKLFF. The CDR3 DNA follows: TGTGCCACCAGCAGAGATTCCAGGCCGGATGAAAAACTGTTTTTT.

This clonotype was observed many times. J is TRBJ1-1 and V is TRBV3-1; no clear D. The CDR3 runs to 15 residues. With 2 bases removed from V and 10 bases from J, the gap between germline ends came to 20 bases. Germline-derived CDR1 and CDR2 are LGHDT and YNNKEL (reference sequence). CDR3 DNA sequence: TGTGCCAGCAGCCAATGGAACGACGATTTTCTTGGAGCTTTCTTT. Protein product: CASSQWNDDFLGAFF.

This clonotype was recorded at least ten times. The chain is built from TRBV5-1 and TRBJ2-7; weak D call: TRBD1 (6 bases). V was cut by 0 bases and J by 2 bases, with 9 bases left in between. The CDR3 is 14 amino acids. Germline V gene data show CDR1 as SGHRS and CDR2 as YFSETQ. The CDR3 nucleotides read TGCGCCAGCAGCTTGGAACAGGGAGCCTACGAGCAGTACTTC. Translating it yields CASSLEQGAYEQYF.

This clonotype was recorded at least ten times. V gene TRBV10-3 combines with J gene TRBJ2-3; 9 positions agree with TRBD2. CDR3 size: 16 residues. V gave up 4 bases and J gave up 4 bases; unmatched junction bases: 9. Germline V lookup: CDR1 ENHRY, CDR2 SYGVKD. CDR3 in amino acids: CAISGGGGAVADTQYF. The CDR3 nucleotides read TGTGCCATCAGTGGAGGCGGGGGGGCCGTCGCAGATACGCAGTATTTT.

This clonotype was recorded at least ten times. The CDR3 bases are TGTGCCAGCAGTGATGGGGGGGTCTCCTATAATTCACCCCTCCACTTT. Its translation: CASSDGGVSYNSPLHF. The genes are TRBV25-1 and TRBJ1-6; D is perhaps TRBD1 (5 bases). Germline V gene data show CDR1 as MGHDK and CDR2 as SYGVNS. The CDR3 totals 16 residues. With 3 bases removed from V and 0 bases from J, the gap between germline ends came to 9 bases.

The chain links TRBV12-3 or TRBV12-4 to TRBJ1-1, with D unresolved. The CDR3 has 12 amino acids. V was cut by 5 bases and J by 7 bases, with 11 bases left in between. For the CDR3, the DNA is TGTGCCAGCAGTCTACTATCATATGAAGCTTTCTTT. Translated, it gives CASSLLSYEAFF.

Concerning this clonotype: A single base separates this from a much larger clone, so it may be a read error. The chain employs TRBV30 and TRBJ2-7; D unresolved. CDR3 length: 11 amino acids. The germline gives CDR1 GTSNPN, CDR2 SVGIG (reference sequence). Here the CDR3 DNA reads TGTGCCTGGAGTGTTGCATACGTGCAGTACTTC. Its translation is CAWSVAYVQYF.

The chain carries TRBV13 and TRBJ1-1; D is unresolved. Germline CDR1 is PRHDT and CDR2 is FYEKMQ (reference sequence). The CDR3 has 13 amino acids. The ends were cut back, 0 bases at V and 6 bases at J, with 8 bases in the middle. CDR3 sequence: CASSLGGQPEAFF. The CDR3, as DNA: TGTGCCAGCAGCTTAGGGGGTCAACCTGAAGCTTTCTTT. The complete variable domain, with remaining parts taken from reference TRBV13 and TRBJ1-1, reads AAGVIQSPRHLIKEKRETATLKCYPIPRHDTVYWYQQGPGQDPQFLISFYEKMQSDKGSIPDRFSAQQFSDYHSELNMSSLELGDSALYFCASSLGGQPEAFFGQGTRLTVV.

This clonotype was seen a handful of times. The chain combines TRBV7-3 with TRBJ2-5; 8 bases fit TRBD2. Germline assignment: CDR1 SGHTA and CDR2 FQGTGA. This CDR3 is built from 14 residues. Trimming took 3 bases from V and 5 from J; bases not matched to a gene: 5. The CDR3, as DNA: TGTGCCAGCAGCTTGTCGGGGGGGCCGGAGACCCAGTACTTC. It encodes CASSLSGGPETQYF.

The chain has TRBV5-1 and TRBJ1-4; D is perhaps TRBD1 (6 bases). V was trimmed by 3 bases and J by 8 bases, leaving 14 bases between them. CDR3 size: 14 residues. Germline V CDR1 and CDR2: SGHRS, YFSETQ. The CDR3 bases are TGCGCCAGCAGCTCGACAGGAGGTGGAGAAAAACTGTTTTTT. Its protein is CASSSTGGGEKLFF. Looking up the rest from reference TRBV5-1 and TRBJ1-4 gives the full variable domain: KAGVTQTPRYLIKTRGQQVTLSCSPISGHRSVSWYQQTPGQGLQFLFEYFSETQRNKGNFPGRFSGRQFSNSRSEMNVSTLELGDSALYLCASSSTGGGEKLFFGSGTQLSVL.

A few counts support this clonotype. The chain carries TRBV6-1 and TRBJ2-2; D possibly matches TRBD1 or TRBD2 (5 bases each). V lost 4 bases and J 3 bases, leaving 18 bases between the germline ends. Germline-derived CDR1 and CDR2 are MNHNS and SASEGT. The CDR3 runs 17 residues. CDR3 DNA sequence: TGTGCCAGCAGTGGAATGGGAGAGGCAGGGCACACCGGGGAGCTGTTTTTT. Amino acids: CASSGMGEAGHTGELFF.

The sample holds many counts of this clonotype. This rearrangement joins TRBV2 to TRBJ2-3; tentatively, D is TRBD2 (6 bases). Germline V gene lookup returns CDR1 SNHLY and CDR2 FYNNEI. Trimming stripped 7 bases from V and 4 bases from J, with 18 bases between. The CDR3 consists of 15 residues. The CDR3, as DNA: TGTGCCAGCAACTCCCCGCTACTAGCTGCAGATACGCAGTATTTT. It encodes CASNSPLLAADTQYF.

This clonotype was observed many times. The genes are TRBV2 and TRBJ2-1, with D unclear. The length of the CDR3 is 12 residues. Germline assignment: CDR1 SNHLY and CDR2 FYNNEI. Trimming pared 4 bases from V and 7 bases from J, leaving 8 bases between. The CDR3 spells CASSGERNEQFF. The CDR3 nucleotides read TGTGCCAGCAGTGGTGAAAGGAATGAGCAGTTCTTC.

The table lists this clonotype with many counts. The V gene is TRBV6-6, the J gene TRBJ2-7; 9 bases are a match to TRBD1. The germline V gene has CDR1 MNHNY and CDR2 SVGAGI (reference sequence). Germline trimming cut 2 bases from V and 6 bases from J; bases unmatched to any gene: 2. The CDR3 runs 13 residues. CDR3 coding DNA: TGTGCCAGCAGTTACGGGACAGGGTCCGAGCAGTACTTC. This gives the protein CASSYGTGSEQYF.

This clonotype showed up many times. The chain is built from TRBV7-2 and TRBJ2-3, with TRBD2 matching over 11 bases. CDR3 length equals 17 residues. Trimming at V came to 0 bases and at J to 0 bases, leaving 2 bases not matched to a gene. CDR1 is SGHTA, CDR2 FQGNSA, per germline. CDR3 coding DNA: TGTGCCAGCAGCTTAGCGCTAGCGGGGGGCAGCACAGATACGCAGTATTTT. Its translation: CASSLALAGGSTDTQYF.